The 2 T cell receptor beta chains below come from one sample, sequenced in a study of T-cell reconstitution after alpha-beta-depleted transplantation in children. TCRbeta library construction was performed incorporating unique molecular identifiers. TCRdb re-called the PCR reads through MiXCR, storing one row per CDR3 protein. The table records 780,000 or so distinct CDR3 sequences, 15% to 20% of them present only once. Specimen: PBMCs, mostly from graft donor cells, collected 360 days after TCRalphabeta/CD19-depleted stem cell transplant. Receptors were obtained from a male patient aged 10-17 years who had a stem cell transplant for acute lymphoblastic leukemia, so the T cells may come from the graft donor.

This clonotype turned up a few times. The chain recombines TRBV5-1 with TRBJ2-4, with a possible D match to TRBD1 (6 bases). The V gene lost 4 bases and the J gene lost 5 bases, with 10 bases spanning the gap. Germline V lookup: CDR1 SGHRS, CDR2 YFSETQ. The CDR3 runs to 13 residues. DNA for the CDR3: TGCGCCAGCAGCCGATGGACAGAAAACATTCAGTACTTC. Protein: CASSRWTENIQYF.

The chain's CDR3 is CASSDSGTSTDTQYF. Written as DNA, the CDR3 is TGTGCCAGCAGTGATAGCGGGACTTCCACAGATACGCAGTATTTT. The J gene is TRBJ2-3, the V gene TRBV6-1; 8 positions agree with TRBD2. After removal of 3 bases from V and 2 bases from J, the junction contained 4 bases not matched to a gene. The germline V gene has CDR1 MNHNS and CDR2 SASEGT. This CDR3 spans 15 amino acids.